What follows are 31 T cell receptor beta chains derived from one specimen sequenced in a study of T cells in Graves' hyperthyroidism and ophthalmopathy. Using RNA transcripts as the source, TCR beta CDR3 regions were amplified. An initial round of RT-PCR targeting the TCR CDR3 relied on the HTBI primer set. From the multiplex PCR reads, TCRdb called clonotypes with MiXCR, one entry per CDR3 protein. This sample has approximately 740,000 distinct CDR3 sequences, with 14% found just once. Sequences were obtained from blood. These receptor sequences come from a woman aged 18-35 years with Graves' hyperthyroidism.

This clonotype has a handful of counts. The CDR3 sequence is CASSPRTLSTGEQYF. CDR3 bases: TGTGCCAGCAGCCCGAGGACACTTTCGACGGGGGAGCAGTACTTC. The rearrangement joins TRBV3-1 to TRBJ2-7; D may be TRBD1 or TRBD2 (5 bases each). V was clipped by 4 bases and J by 7 bases, with 20 bases between them. The CDR3 is 15 residues long. The germline V gene encodes CDR1 LGHDT and CDR2 YNNKEL (reference sequence).

On this clonotype itself: A read error may explain this, as a much larger clone is one base away. The V gene is TRBV12-3 or TRBV12-4, the J gene TRBJ1-1, with D maybe TRBD1 (5 bases). V was shortened by 5 bases and J by 6 bases, with 13 bases between the two germline ends. The CDR3 covers 13 residues. The CDR3 coding sequence is TGTGCCAGCAGTCTTCGGGGGGAGGCTGAAGCTTTCTTT. Translation gives CASSLRGEAEAFF.

This chain connects TRBV20-1 to TRBJ2-7, with D perhaps matching TRBD2 (6 bases). Germline V lookup: CDR1 DFQATT, CDR2 SNEGSKA (reference sequence). The CDR3 covers 13 residues. V shed 1 base and J shed 2 bases, with 9 bases lying between them. Written as DNA, the CDR3 is TGCAGTGCTAGAGTCGCGGGGACCTACGAGCAGTACTTC. Encoded protein: CSARVAGTYEQYF.

The chain carries TRBV7-8 and TRBJ2-7; no clear D gene. Looked up from germline, CDR1 is SGHVS and CDR2 is FQNEAQ. The CDR3 consists of 14 residues. V dropped 3 bases and J dropped 2 bases, with 11 bases sitting between them. The CDR3 sequence is CASSFPWPAYEQYF. The CDR3 region has the DNA TGTGCCAGCAGCTTCCCCTGGCCGGCCTACGAGCAGTACTTC.

At least ten counts were recorded for this clonotype. The rearrangement uses TRBV28 and TRBJ2-3, with 9 bases fitting TRBD2. The germline gives CDR1 MDHEN, CDR2 SYDVKM. With 4 bases clipped from V and 1 base from J, the junction kept 12 bases outside the gene matches. The length of the CDR3 is 18 residues. This CDR3 is CASSYQREDDVGTDTQYF. The CDR3 DNA is TGTGCCAGCAGTTACCAGCGGGAGGACGATGTAGGCACAGATACGCAGTATTTT.

V usage is TRBV4-1 and J usage is TRBJ2-7; 11 bases align to TRBD2. The V gene end was trimmed by 0 bases and the J gene end by 4 bases; junction bases not matched to a gene: 8. Germline V CDR1 and CDR2: MGHRA, YSYEKL. This CDR3 spans 17 amino acids. Here the CDR3 DNA reads TGCGCCAGCAGCCAAGAGGGACTAGCGGAGACCAGATACGAGCAGTACTTC. It specifies CASSQEGLAETRYEQYF.

J is TRBJ1-1 and V is TRBV19; D not resolved. V was trimmed by 8 bases and J by 6 bases, leaving 19 bases between them. Germline values: CDR1 LNHDA, CDR2 SQIVND (reference sequence). CDR3 length equals 14 residues. CDR3 nucleotide sequence: TGTGCCAGTCGCTTTATAGGGTCTAGCGCTGAAGCTTTCTTT. It translates to CASRFIGSSAEAFF. Combining the CDR3 with reference TRBV19 and TRBJ1-1 gives the whole variable domain DGGITQSPKYLFRKEGQNVTLSCEQNLNHDAMYWYRQDPGQGLRLIYYSQIVNDFQKGDIAEGYSVSREKKESFPLTVTSAQKNPTAFYLCASRFIGSSAEAFFGQGTRLTVV.

This clonotype was seen many times. The J gene is TRBJ2-1, the V gene TRBV20-1, with 13 bases aligning to TRBD2. Unmatched junction bases numbered 6, after V lost 4 bases and J lost 9 bases. Per the germline V gene, CDR1 is DFQATT and CDR2 is SNEGSKA (reference sequence). The CDR3 sequence is 14 residues long. CDR3 region: CSATTSGRASEQFF. CDR3 DNA: TGCAGTGCTACAACTAGCGGGAGGGCCAGTGAGCAGTTCTTC.

This clonotype came up many times. V is TRBV11-3 and J is TRBJ2-6, with TRBD1 matching 9 bases. The CDR3 is 18 residues long. Germline V gives CDR1 SGHNT, CDR2 YENEEA. The J segment lost 0 bases and the V segment lost 2 bases, leaving 5 bases of the junction unmatched. The CDR3 DNA sequence: TGTGCCAGCAGCTTACAGGACAGGGGACTCTCTGGGGCCAACGTCCTGACTTTC. It encodes CASSLQDRGLSGANVLTF.

The rearrangement joins TRBV29-1 to TRBJ2-7; no definite D call. The CDR3 sequence is 13 residues long. V lost 1 base, J lost 2 bases, and 9 bases lay in between. Germline assignment: CDR1 SQVTM and CDR2 ANQGSEA. The CDR3 is CSVEATQTYEQYF. The CDR3 DNA reads TGCAGCGTTGAAGCCACACAGACCTACGAGCAGTACTTC.

This clonotype has only a few counts. The chain links TRBV19 to TRBJ2-1; D uncertain. The CDR3 length is 14 residues. The ends were cut back, 8 bases at V and 0 bases at J, with 11 bases in the middle. The germline V gene has CDR1 LNHDA and CDR2 SQIVND (reference sequence). CDR3: CASGLRSSYNEQFF. CDR3 DNA sequence: TGTGCCAGTGGCCTAAGGAGCTCCTACAATGAGCAGTTCTTC.

This clonotype was seen only a few times. V gene TRBV29-1 combines with J gene TRBJ2-3, with TRBD2 as a possible D gene (8 bases). This CDR3 region has 13 residues. The germline CDR1 and CDR2 sequences are SQVTM and ANQGSEA. V was trimmed by 4 bases and J by 12 bases, leaving 20 bases between them. The CDR3 reads CSVATAGGQPQYF. The CDR3 DNA follows: TGCAGCGTTGCCACCGCGGGGGGACAGCCTCAGTATTTT.

This clonotype has ten or more counts. The rearrangement uses TRBV2 and TRBJ2-5; D unresolved. The length of the CDR3 is 16 residues. With 1 base removed from V and 3 bases from J, the gap between germline ends came to 15 bases. Germline-derived CDR1 and CDR2 are SNHLY and FYNNEI. The CDR3 DNA is TGTGCCAGCAGTGAAGGGCCGACGTACTTAGAAGAGACCCAGTACTTC. It is translated as CASSEGPTYLEETQYF.

Ten or more counts support this clonotype. J is TRBJ2-7 and V is TRBV28; D is undetermined. The germline V gene has CDR1 MDHEN and CDR2 SYDVKM. This CDR3 contains 12 residues. V lost 8 bases and J 2 bases, leaving 10 bases between the germline ends. CDR3 sequence reads: CASSFNPYEQYF. CDR3 sequence (DNA): TGTGCCAGCTCCTTTAATCCCTACGAGCAGTACTTC.

This clonotype was recorded a few times. This sequence joins TRBV29-1 and TRBJ2-7, with D possibly TRBD1 on 6 matching bases. CDR1 and CDR2 from the germline V gene are SQVTM and ANQGSEA. The CDR3 loop spans 12 amino acids. V was cut by 3 bases and J by 3 bases, with 9 bases left in between. In DNA, the CDR3 is TGCAGCGTTGAGACAGGAGGCTACGAGCAGTACTTC. It translates to CSVETGGYEQYF.

This clonotype was counted many times. This chain uses TRBV13 with TRBJ2-7; 10 nucleotides agree with TRBD2. The junction had 4 bases not matched to a gene; V was cut back by 5 bases and J by 0 bases. Germline loops: CDR1 PRHDT, CDR2 FYEKMQ (reference sequence). CDR3 length: 15 residues. CDR3 DNA sequence: TGTGCCAGCAGCGCGCAGCGGGAGGGCTCCTACGAGCAGTACTTC. It is translated as CASSAQREGSYEQYF. Full variable domain (remainder filled in from reference TRBV13 and TRBJ2-7): AAGVIQSPRHLIKEKRETATLKCYPIPRHDTVYWYQQGPGQDPQFLISFYEKMQSDKGSIPDRFSAQQFSDYHSELNMSSLELGDSALYFCASSAQREGSYEQYFGPGTRLTVT.

This clonotype was counted only a few times. V and J are TRBV2 and TRBJ2-2, with 7 bases that match TRBD2. In germline, CDR1 is SNHLY, CDR2 FYNNEI. The CDR3 is made up of 14 amino acids. V shed 9 bases, J shed 1 base, and the junction held 5 bases outside the gene matches. DNA for the CDR3: TGTGCCAGTATAAGGGAGGGGAACACCGGGGAGCTGTTTTTT. It translates to CASIREGNTGELFF.

At least ten counts were recorded for this clonotype. The V call is TRBV13, the J call TRBJ2-7; D is perhaps TRBD2 (5 bases). The CDR3 is 15 amino acids. The ends were cut back, 3 bases at V and 2 bases at J, with 14 bases in the middle. Per germline, CDR1 PRHDT and CDR2 FYEKMQ (reference sequence). The CDR3 DNA reads as TGTGCCAGCAGCTTTACCCTCGGGGAGACCTACGAGCAGTACTTC. This codes for CASSFTLGETYEQYF.

The sample holds many counts of this clonotype. The chain couples TRBV20-1 to TRBJ2-7, with 7 bases that match TRBD2. Losses at the gene ends were 3 bases for V and 0 bases for J; bases not matched to a gene: 2. The germline gives CDR1 DFQATT, CDR2 SNEGSKA (reference sequence). There are 13 residues in the CDR3. The CDR3 protein is CSASGRPSYEQYF. The CDR3 coding sequence is TGCAGTGCTAGCGGGAGGCCCTCCTACGAGCAGTACTTC.

The V gene is TRBV7-9, the J gene TRBJ1-3; 11 bases align to TRBD1. The germline gives CDR1 SEHNR, CDR2 FQNEAQ (reference sequence). The CDR3 runs to 20 residues. V lost 5 bases, J lost 2 bases, and 17 bases stayed unmatched. For the CDR3, the DNA is TGTGCCAGCAGCACCTACCCGGACAGGGGGCGCAGGGTAGCTGGAAACACCATATATTTT. Its translation is CASSTYPDRGRRVAGNTIYF.

This clonotype was seen repeatedly, ten times or more. The gene calls are TRBV5-1 and TRBJ2-7; perhaps TRBD2 as D (6 bases). Between the trimmed V and J ends, which lost 3 bases and 3 bases, there was a span of 16 bases. Germline V lookup: CDR1 SGHRS, CDR2 YFSETQ. CDR3 length: 15 amino acids. The CDR3 is CASSSGPERVYEQYF. The CDR3 bases are TGCGCCAGCAGCTCAGGCCCAGAGCGGGTCTACGAGCAGTACTTC.

The V and J genes are TRBV7-3 and TRBJ2-1; 10 nucleotides agree with TRBD2. CDR1 is SGHTA, CDR2 FQGTGA, per germline. The CDR3 has 16 residues. V dropped 5 bases and J dropped 7; count of bases not matched to a gene: 11. CDR3 region: CASSARTSGLPNEQFF. The CDR3 region has the DNA TGTGCCAGCAGCGCCCGGACTAGCGGACTCCCTAATGAGCAGTTCTTC.

This clonotype was recorded at least ten times. The chain's CDR3 is CASSPYRVGGSPSEQYF. The DNA for the CDR3 is TGTGCCAGCAGCCCTTACAGGGTCGGAGGGTCCCCAAGCGAGCAGTACTTC. The J gene is TRBJ2-7, the V gene TRBV11-2; TRBD1 or TRBD2 may be the D gene (6 bases each). There are 17 residues in the CDR3. In germline, CDR1 is SGHAT, CDR2 FQNNGV. V was clipped by 5 bases and J by 6 bases, with 26 bases between them.

Only one count was recorded for this clonotype. The chain employs TRBV7-2 and TRBJ1-2, with TRBD1 matching 7 bases. Germline values: CDR1 SGHTA, CDR2 FQGNSA. The CDR3 contains 14 residues. V shed 0 bases and J 6 bases; nucleotides not matched to a gene: 4. As DNA, the CDR3 is TGTGCCAGCAGCTTAGCCGAGACAGGGAATGGCTACACCTTC. Amino acid sequence: CASSLAETGNGYTF.

This clonotype has only a few counts. The V call is TRBV5-1, the J call TRBJ2-7, with 7 bases matching TRBD1. The ends lost 3 bases at V and 4 bases at J; junction bases unmatched: 10. The CDR3 is made up of 15 amino acids. Per the germline V gene, CDR1 is SGHRS and CDR2 is YFSETQ. The CDR3 loop reads CASSSIETGRYEQYF. The CDR3 nucleotides read TGCGCCAGCAGCTCCATTGAGACAGGGAGATACGAGCAGTACTTC.

This chain joins TRBV6-1 and TRBJ2-7; no firm D call. V was trimmed by 5 bases and J by 5 bases, leaving 19 bases between them. The V gene's germline CDR1 is MNHNS and CDR2 SASEGT. The CDR3 runs to 15 residues. CDR3 DNA: TGTGCCAGCAGTCTCGCCGCCGTAAGGGTGGACGAGCAGTACTTC. Translated: CASSLAAVRVDEQYF.

About this clonotype: A much larger clone differs by one base, so this may be a read error. The rearrangement uses TRBV6-1 and TRBJ2-7; the D call may be TRBD1 or TRBD2 (5 bases each). With 8 bases removed from V and 3 bases from J, the gap between germline ends came to 14 bases. CDR1 is MNHNS and CDR2 is SASEGT in the germline V gene. The CDR3 extends over 13 amino acids. The CDR3 DNA reads as TGTGCCAGCGGTATGGGACCCCACTACGAGCAGTACTTC. This gives the protein CASGMGPHYEQYF.

This clonotype was recorded at least ten times. The rearrangement joins TRBV20-1 to TRBJ2-7; D gene ambiguous. CDR1 and CDR2 from the germline V gene are DFQATT and SNEGSKA (reference sequence). V lost 6 bases and J lost 1, with 16 bases in between. This CDR3 is built from 14 residues. Here the CDR3 reads CSAELPRRSYEQYF. CDR3 in DNA: TGCAGTGCCGAGCTCCCTAGGAGATCCTACGAGCAGTACTTC.

This clonotype was detected only a few times. The chain carries TRBV7-2 and TRBJ1-5; D is undetermined. CDR3 length: 18 amino acids. V lost 2 bases and J 2 bases, leaving 19 bases between the germline ends. Per the germline V gene, CDR1 is SGHTA and CDR2 is FQGNSA. Here the CDR3 DNA reads TGTGCCAGCAGCTTACTCCCGTATGGGCGAGTTGGCAATCAGCCCCAGCATTTT. Translated: CASSLLPYGRVGNQPQHF.

This chain connects TRBV19 to TRBJ1-5, with 7 positions matching TRBD1. The CDR3 totals 15 residues. V lost 6 bases to trimming and J lost 4 bases; unmatched junction nucleotides: 9. Germline CDR1 is LNHDA and CDR2 is SQIVND (reference sequence). This chain's CDR3 is CASRRTGVRNQPQHF. The CDR3 region has the DNA TGTGCCAGTAGAAGAACAGGGGTGAGGAATCAGCCCCAGCATTTT.

Only a few counts were recorded for this clonotype. This chain joins TRBV20-1 and TRBJ2-7, with 8 bases aligning to TRBD1. This CDR3 spans 13 amino acids. Trimming removed 6 bases from V and 4 bases from J; junction bases left unmatched: 8. In germline, CDR1 is DFQATT, CDR2 SNEGSKA (reference sequence). The CDR3 DNA sequence: TGCAGTGCGAATCCCGGGACAGGATACGAGCAGTACTTC. Translation gives CSANPGTGYEQYF.